This T cell receptor beta chain was profiled in a study of blood T cell repertoires in COVID-19. This clone was observed a handful of times. Assay: immunoSEQ multiplex PCR; the TCRdb copy retains only in-frame clones and omits some. The table shows a few hundred thousand clones, with 85% occurring only once. This TCR was recovered from a man between 35 and 55 years old who had recovered from COVID-19. Sequenced: PBMCs or T cells enriched from blood (not recorded which).

As DNA, the CDR3 is TGTGCCAGCAGTTCACCCGGGACAGGGGTCCCTGAAGCTTTCTTT. It is translated as CASSSPGTGVPEAFF. V usage is TRBV28 and J usage is TRBJ1-1, with TRBD1 matching 10 bases. With 4 bases clipped from V and 6 bases from J, the junction kept 8 bases outside the gene matches. The length of the CDR3 is 15 residues. The germline V gene encodes CDR1 MDHEN and CDR2 SYDVKM.